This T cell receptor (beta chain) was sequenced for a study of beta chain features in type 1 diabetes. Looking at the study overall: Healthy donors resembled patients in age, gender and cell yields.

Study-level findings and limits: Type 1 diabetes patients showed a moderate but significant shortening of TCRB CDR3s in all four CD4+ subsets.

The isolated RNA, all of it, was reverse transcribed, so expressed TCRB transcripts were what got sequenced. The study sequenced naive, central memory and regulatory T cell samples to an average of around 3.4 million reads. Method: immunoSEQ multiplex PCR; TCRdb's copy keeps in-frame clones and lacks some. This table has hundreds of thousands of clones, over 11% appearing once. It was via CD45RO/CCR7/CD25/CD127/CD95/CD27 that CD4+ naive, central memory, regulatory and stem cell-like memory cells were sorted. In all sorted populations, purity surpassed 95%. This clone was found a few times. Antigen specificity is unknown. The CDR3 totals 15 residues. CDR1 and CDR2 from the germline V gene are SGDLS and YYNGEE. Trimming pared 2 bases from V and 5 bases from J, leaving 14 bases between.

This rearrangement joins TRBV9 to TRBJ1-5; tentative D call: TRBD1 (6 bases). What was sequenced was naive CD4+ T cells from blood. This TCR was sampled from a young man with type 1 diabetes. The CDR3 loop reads CASSVLGTPDQPQHF. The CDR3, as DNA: TGTGCCAGCAGCGTTCTGGGGACACCTGATCAGCCCCAGCATTTT.